A selection of T cell receptor beta chains follows, all from one sample in a study of control samples from healthy donors and cancer patients. The protocol was immunoSEQ multiplex PCR, while the TCRdb copy is restricted to in-frame clones and leaves out a portion. Seen here are roughly 95,000 clones, roughly nine tenths observed once, and the top ten hold around 1%. The material sequenced was blood. The receptors derive from a woman aged 25-40 years in good health. CDR3s include the opening cysteine and the closing phenylalanine or tryptophan. D genes are given only for firm matches.

d_call,v_call,j_call,cdr3_aa
TRBD1,TRBV11-2,TRBJ1-2,CASSVDRAYGYTF
TRBD2,TRBV5-1,TRBJ2-3,CASSLIAGGTDTQYF
.,TRBV19,TRBJ1-1,CASSIRGVNTEAFF
.,TRBV30,TRBJ1-6,CAGGISYNSPLHF
.,TRBV7-2,TRBJ2-3,CASSPGGGSDTQYF
.,TRBV9,TRBJ1-1,CASSGRSTEAFF
.,TRBV5-1,TRBJ1-6,CASSLARGPDSPLHF
.,TRBV3-1/TRBV3-2,TRBJ1-5,CASSQDSVPRSNQPQHF
.,TRBV27,TRBJ1-1,CASSLNSLLNTEAFF
.,TRBV25-1,TRBJ2-1,CASSEGSGKQFF
.,TRBV30,TRBJ1-4,CAWSANSGRYEKLFF
.,TRBV18,TRBJ2-4,CASSPPPGELAKNIQYF
.,TRBV7-3,TRBJ2-5,CASSPGNGDQETQYF
.,TRBV21-1,TRBJ1-5,CASSKRSGCWYSNQPQHF
.,TRBV27,TRBJ2-7,CASHLVGNSPYEQYF
TRBD1,TRBV19,TRBJ1-1,CASIQTGMNTEAFF
.,TRBV6-1,TRBJ1-2,CASSEAWTDGYTF
.,TRBV12-3/TRBV12-4,TRBJ1-1,CASSQGRGTEAFF
TRBD2,TRBV6-1,TRBJ2-5,CASSEERASGGAGETQYF
.,TRBV5-6,TRBJ1-6,CASSFLQADSPLHF
.,TRBV4-1,TRBJ1-1,CASSHSQGPEAFF
.,TRBV24-1,TRBJ1-1,CATSGSPGRGDTEAFF